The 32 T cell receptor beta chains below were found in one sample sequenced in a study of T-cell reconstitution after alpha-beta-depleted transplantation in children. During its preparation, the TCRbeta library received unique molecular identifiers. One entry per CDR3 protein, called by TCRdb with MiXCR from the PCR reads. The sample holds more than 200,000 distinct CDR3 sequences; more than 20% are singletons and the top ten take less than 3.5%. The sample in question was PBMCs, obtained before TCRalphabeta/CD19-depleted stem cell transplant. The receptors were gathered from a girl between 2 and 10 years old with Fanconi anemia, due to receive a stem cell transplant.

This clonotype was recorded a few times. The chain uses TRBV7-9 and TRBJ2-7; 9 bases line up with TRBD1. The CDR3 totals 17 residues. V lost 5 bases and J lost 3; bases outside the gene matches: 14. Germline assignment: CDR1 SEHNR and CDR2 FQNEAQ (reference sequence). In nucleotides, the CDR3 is TGTGCCAGCAGCCTGAGACATGGGACAGGGAAAAACTACGAGCAGTACTTC. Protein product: CASSLRHGTGKNYEQYF.

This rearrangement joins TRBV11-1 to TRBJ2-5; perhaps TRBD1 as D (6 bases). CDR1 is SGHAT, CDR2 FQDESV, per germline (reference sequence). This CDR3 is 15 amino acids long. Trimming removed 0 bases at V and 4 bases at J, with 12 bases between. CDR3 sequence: CASSLAPGARETQYF. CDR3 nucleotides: TGTGCCAGCAGCTTAGCCCCAGGGGCGAGAGAGACCCAGTACTTC.

This CDR3 is CASSKHKPWGSYNEQFF. As DNA, the CDR3 is TGTGCCAGCAGCAAACACAAACCCTGGGGATCCTACAATGAGCAGTTCTTC. The chain recombines TRBV21-1 with TRBJ2-1; TRBD1, the table's D call, was not compared with the DNA. TRBV21-1 is an annotated pseudogene. The CDR3 is made up of 17 amino acids.

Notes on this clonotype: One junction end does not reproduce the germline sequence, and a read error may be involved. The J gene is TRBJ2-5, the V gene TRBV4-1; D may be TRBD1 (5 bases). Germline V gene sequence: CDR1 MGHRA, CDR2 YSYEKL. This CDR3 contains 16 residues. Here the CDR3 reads CASSLLKGMGQETQYF. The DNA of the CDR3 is TGTGCCAGCAGCTTATTGAAGGGGATGGGGCAAGAGACCCAGTACTTC.

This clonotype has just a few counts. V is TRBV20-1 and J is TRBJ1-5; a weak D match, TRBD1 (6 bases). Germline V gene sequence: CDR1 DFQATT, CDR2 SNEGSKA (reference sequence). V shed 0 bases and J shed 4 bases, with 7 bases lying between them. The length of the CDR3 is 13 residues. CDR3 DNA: TGCAGTGCTAGAGATCAGGGGAATCAGCCCCAGCATTTT. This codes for CSARDQGNQPQHF.

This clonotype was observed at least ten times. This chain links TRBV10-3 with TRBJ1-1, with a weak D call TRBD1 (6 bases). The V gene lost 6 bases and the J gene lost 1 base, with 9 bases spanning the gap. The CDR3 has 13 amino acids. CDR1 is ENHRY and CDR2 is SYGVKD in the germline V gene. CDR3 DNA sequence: TGTGCCATCAGACACAGGGCGAACACTGAAGCTTTCTTT. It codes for CAIRHRANTEAFF.

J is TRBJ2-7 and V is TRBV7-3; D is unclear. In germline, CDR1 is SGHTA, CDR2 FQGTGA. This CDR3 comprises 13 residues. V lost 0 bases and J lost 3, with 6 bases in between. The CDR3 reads CASSLTPYYEQYF. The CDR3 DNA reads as TGTGCCAGCAGCTTAACCCCCTACTACGAGCAGTACTTC.

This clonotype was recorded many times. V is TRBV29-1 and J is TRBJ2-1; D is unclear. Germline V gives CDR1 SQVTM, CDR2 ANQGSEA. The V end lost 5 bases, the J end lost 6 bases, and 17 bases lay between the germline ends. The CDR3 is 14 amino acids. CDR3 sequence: CSVTPPAPGNEQFF. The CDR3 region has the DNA TGCAGCGTTACCCCTCCCGCCCCAGGCAATGAGCAGTTCTTC.

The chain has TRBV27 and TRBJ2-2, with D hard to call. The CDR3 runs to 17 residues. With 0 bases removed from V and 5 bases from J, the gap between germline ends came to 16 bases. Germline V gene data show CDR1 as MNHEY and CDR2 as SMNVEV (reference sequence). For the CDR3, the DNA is TGTGCCAGCAGTTTATCGTTGCACCGCGAAGGAACCGGGGAGCTGTTTTTT. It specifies CASSLSLHREGTGELFF.

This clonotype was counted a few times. CDR3 amino acids: CSVEDQAGGYGYTF. In DNA form, the CDR3 reads TGCAGCGTTGAAGATCAGGCAGGGGGCTATGGCTACACCTTC. V usage is TRBV29-1 and J usage is TRBJ1-2; TRBD1 matches at 7 bases. Germline CDR1 and CDR2: SQVTM and ANQGSEA. Trimming cost V 0 bases and J 4 bases; bases outside gene matches: 5. The CDR3 runs 14 residues. Full variable domain (outside the CDR3, taken from reference TRBV29-1 and TRBJ1-2): SAVISQKPSRDICQRGTSLTIQCQVDSQVTMMFWYRQQPGQSLTLIATANQGSEATYESGFVIDKFPISRPNLTFSTLTVSNMSPEDSSIYLCSVEDQAGGYGYTFGSGTRLTVV.

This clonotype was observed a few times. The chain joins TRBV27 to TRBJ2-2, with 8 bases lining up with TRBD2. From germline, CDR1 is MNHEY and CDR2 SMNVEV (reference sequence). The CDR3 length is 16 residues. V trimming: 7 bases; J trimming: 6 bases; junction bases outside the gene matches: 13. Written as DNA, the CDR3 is TGTGCCAGCACAACAGTAGCGGGATCTCGGGCCGGGGAGCTGTTTTTT. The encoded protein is CASTTVAGSRAGELFF.

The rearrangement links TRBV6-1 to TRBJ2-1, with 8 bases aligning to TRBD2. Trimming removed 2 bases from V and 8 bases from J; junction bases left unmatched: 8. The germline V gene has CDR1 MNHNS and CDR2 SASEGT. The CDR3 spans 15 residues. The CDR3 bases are TGTGCCAGCAGTGAACCTAGGACTAGCATCTATGAGCAGTTCTTC. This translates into CASSEPRTSIYEQFF.

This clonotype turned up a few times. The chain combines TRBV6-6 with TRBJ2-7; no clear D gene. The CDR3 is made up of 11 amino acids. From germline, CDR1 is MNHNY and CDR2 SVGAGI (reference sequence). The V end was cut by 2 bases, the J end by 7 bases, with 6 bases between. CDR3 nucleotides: TGTGCCAGCAGTTACGAAAGGGAGCAGTACTTC. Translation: CASSYEREQYF.

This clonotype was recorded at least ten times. The CDR3 region has the DNA TGTGCCAGCAGCTTAAGGACAGGGGGCTACGAGCAGTACTTC. Translating it yields CASSLRTGGYEQYF. The chain links TRBV7-2 to TRBJ2-7; 10 nucleotides agree with TRBD1. After removal of 2 bases from V and 3 bases from J, the junction contained 1 base not matched to a gene. Germline CDR1 reads SGHTA; CDR2 reads FQGNSA. This CDR3 contains 14 residues. Looking up the rest from reference TRBV7-2 and TRBJ2-7 gives the full variable domain: GAGVSQSPSNKVTEKGKDVELRCDPISGHTALYWYRQSLGQGLEFLIYFQGNSAPDKSGLPSDRFSAERTGGSVSTLTIQRTQQEDSAVYLCASSLRTGGYEQYFGPGTRLTVT.

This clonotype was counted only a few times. CDR3 loop: CASSQLSSTDTQYF. As DNA, the CDR3 is TGTGCCAGCAGCCAGTTAAGCTCCACAGATACGCAGTATTTT. The chain links TRBV7-3 to TRBJ2-3; no definite D call. This CDR3 comprises 14 residues. Germline values: CDR1 SGHTA, CDR2 FQGTGA. V was cut by 5 bases and J by 2 bases, with 11 bases left in between.

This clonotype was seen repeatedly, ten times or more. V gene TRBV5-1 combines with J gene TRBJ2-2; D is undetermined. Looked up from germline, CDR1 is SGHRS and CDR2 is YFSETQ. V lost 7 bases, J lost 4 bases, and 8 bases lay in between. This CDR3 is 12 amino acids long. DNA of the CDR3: TGCGCCAGCCTCCACGTCACCGGGGAGCTGTTTTTT. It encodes CASLHVTGELFF.

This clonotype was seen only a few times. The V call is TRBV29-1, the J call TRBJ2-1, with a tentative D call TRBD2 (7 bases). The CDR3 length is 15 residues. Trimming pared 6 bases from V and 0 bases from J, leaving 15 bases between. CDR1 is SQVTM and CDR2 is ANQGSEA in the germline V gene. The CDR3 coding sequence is TGCAGCGTGGCCAGGGGACTAAGCTCCTACAATGAGCAGTTCTTC. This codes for CSVARGLSSYNEQFF.

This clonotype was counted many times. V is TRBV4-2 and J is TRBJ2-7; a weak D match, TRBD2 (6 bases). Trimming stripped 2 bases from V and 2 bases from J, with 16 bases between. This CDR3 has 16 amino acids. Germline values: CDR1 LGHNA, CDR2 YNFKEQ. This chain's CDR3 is CASSQYTGDGAYEQYF. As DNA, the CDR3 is TGTGCCAGCAGCCAATACACGGGGGACGGCGCCTACGAGCAGTACTTC.

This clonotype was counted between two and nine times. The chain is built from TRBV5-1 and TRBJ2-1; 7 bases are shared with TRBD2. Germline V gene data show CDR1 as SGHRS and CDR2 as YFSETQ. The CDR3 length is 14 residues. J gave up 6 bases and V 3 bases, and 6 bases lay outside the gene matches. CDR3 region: CASSSRGGFNEQFF. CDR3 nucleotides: TGCGCCAGCAGCTCGCGGGGAGGGTTCAATGAGCAGTTCTTC.

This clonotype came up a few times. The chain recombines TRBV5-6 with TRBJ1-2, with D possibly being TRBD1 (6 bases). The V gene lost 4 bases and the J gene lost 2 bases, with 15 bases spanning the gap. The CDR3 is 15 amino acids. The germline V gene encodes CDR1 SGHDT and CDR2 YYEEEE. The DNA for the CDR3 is TGTGCCAGCAGCACCATCGGACAGAGGAACTATGGCTACACCTTC. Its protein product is CASSTIGQRNYGYTF. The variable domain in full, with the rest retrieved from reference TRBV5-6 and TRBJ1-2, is DAGVTQSPTHLIKTRGQQVTLRCSPKSGHDTVSWYQQALGQGPQFIFQYYEEEERQRGNFPDRFSGHQFPNYSSELNVNALLLGDSALYLCASSTIGQRNYGYTFGSGTRLTVV.

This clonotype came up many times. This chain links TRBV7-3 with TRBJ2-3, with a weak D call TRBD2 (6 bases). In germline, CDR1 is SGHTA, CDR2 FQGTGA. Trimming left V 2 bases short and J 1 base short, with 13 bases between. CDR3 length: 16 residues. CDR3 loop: CASSLLQRRGTDTQYF. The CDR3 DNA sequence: TGTGCCAGCAGCTTATTGCAGAGGAGGGGCACAGATACGCAGTATTTT.

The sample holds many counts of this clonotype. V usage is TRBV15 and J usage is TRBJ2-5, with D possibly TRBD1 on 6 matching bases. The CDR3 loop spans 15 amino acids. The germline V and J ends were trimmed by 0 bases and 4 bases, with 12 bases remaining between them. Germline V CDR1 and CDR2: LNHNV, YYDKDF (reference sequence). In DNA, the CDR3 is TGTGCCACCAGCAGAGATCCCGACAGGCGAGAGACCCAGTACTTC. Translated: CATSRDPDRRETQYF.

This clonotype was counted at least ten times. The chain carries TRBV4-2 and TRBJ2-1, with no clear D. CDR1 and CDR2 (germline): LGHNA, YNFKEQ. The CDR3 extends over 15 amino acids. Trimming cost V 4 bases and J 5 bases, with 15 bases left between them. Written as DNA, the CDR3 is TGTGCCAGCAGCCCCCGGGCCCTCAGGCACAATGAGCAGTTCTTC. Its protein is CASSPRALRHNEQFF.

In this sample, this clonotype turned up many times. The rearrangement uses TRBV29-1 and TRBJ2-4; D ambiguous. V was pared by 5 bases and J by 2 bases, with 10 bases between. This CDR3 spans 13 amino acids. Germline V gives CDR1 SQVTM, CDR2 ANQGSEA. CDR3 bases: TGCAGCGTTAGAAACAGCCCCAAAAACATTCAGTACTTC. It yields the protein CSVRNSPKNIQYF.

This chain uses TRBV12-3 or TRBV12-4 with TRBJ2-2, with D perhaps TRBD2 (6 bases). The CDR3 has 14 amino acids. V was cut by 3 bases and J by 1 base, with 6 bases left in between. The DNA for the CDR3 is TGTGCCAGCAGTTTCGGGGGGAACACCGGGGAGCTGTTTTTT. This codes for CASSFGGNTGELFF.

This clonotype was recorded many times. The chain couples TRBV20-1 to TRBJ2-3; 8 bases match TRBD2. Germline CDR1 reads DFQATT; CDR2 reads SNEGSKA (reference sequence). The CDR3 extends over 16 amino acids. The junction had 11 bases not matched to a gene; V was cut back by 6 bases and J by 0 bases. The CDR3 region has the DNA TGCAGTGCCGTAGCGGGGCTAGCGACAAGCACAGATACGCAGTATTTT. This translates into CSAVAGLATSTDTQYF.

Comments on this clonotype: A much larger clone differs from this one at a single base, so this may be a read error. DNA for the CDR3: TGTGCCAGCAGCGTGGTAGGGGCCTTAAATCAGCCCCAGCATTTT. The encoded protein is CASSVVGALNQPQHF. The V gene is TRBV12-3 or TRBV12-4, the J gene TRBJ1-5, with D possibly matching TRBD1 (5 bases). V was trimmed by 6 bases and J by 4 bases, leaving 16 bases between them. This CDR3 region has 15 residues.

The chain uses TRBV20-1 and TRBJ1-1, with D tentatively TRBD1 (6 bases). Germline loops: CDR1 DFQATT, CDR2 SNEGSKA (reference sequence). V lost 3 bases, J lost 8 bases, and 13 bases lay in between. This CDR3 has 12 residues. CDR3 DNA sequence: TGCAGTGCTAGCCCAGGGGCCGTAGAAGCTTTCTTT. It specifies CSASPGAVEAFF.

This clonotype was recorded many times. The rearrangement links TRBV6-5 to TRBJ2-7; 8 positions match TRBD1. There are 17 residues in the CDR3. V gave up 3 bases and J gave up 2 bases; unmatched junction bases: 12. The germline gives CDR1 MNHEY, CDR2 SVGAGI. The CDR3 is CASSYTYKGQETYEQYF. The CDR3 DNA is TGTGCCAGCAGTTATACATATAAGGGACAGGAGACCTACGAGCAGTACTTC.

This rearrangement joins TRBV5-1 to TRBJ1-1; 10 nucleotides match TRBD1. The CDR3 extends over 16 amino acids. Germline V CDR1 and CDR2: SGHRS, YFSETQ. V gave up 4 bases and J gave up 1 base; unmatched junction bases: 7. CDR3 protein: CASSPRTGGTNTEAFF. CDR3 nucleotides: TGCGCCAGCAGCCCTAGGACAGGGGGGACGAACACTGAAGCTTTCTTT.

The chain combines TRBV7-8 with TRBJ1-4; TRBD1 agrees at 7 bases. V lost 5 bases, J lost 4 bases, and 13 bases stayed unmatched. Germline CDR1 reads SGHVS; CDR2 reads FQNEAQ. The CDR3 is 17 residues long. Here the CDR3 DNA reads TGTGCCAGCAGCAGAAGGACAGGACCTGCTGGTAATGAAAAACTGTTTTTT. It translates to CASSRRTGPAGNEKLFF.

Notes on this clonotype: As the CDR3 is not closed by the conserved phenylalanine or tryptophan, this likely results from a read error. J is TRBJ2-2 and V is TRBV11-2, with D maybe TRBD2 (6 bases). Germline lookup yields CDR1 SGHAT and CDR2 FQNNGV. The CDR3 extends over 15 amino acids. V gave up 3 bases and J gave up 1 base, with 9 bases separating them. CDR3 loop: CASSLRGGNTGELFS. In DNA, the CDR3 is TGTGCCAGCAGCTTGAGGGGAGGGAACACCGGGGAGCTGTTTTCT.